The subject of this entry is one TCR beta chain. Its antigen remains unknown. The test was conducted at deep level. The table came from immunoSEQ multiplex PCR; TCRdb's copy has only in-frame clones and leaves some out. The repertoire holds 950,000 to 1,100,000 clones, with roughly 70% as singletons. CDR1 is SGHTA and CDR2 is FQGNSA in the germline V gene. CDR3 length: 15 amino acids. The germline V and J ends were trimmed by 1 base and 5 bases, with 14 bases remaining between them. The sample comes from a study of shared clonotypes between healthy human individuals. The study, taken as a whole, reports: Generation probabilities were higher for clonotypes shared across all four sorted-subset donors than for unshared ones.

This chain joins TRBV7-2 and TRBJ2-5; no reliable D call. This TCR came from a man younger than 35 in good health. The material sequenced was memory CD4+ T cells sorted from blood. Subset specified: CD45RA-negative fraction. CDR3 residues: CASSLDPSKLETQYF. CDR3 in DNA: TGTGCCAGCAGCTTAGACCCTAGTAAATTGGAGACCCAGTACTTC. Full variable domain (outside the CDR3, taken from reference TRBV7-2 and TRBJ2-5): GAGVSQSPSNKVTEKGKDVELRCDPISGHTALYWYRQSLGQGLEFLIYFQGNSAPDKSGLPSDRFSAERTGGSVSTLTIQRTQQEDSAVYLCASSLDPSKLETQYFGPGTRLLVL.